The 28 T cell receptor beta chains reported below all come from one sample, sequenced in a study of blood T cell repertoires in COVID-19. TCRdb keeps only in-frame clones here, not all; method: immunoSEQ multiplex PCR. The repertoire has over 80,000 clones, 65% to 85% of them found once; the top ten carry about a sixth. The sequenced sample was peripheral blood. These receptors originate from a woman aged 55-69 years with acute or convalescent COVID-19.

This chain links TRBV11-3 with TRBJ1-1, with TRBD1 matching 8 bases. The germline CDR1 and CDR2 sequences are SGHNT and YENEEA. CDR3 length equals 13 residues. J lost 1 base, V lost 10 bases, and 5 bases had no gene match. CDR3 sequence (DNA): TGTGCCACCAGGGGGCAGCAGAACACTGAAGCTTTCTTT. Translating gives CATRGQQNTEAFF.

The chain uses TRBV4-2 and TRBJ1-6, with a tentative D call TRBD1 (5 bases). Germline V lookup: CDR1 LGHNA, CDR2 YNFKEQ. Trimming stripped 4 bases from V and 7 bases from J, with 14 bases between. This CDR3 is built from 15 residues. The CDR3 spells CASSRDREANSPLHF. The DNA for the CDR3 is TGTGCCAGCAGCCGGGACCGGGAGGCAAATTCACCCCTCCACTTT.

This clone has a single count. The chain joins TRBV30 to TRBJ1-5; 8 bases are a match to TRBD1. V lost 0 bases and J lost 2; bases outside the gene matches: 3. The CDR3 loop spans 15 amino acids. Germline CDR1 reads GTSNPN; CDR2 reads SVGIG (reference sequence). For the CDR3, the DNA is TGTGCCTGGAGTGTACAGACAGGGGGCAATCAGCCCCAGCATTTT. Encoded protein: CAWSVQTGGNQPQHF.

This rearrangement joins TRBV11-3 to TRBJ1-1; D not certain. CDR1 and CDR2 from the germline V gene are SGHNT and YENEEA. The CDR3 runs to 15 residues. Trimming left V 1 base short and J 4 bases short, with 13 bases between. The CDR3 sequence: CASSLGIGQATEAFF. The CDR3 region has the DNA TGTGCCAGCAGCTTAGGGATTGGGCAGGCCACTGAAGCTTTCTTT.

CDR3 amino acids: CASSLAGQGGGYTF. Here the CDR3 DNA reads TGTGCCAGCAGCTTGGCAGGCCAGGGAGGTGGCTACACCTTC. The rearrangement uses TRBV5-4 and TRBJ1-2, with a possible D match to TRBD1 (5 bases). CDR1 and CDR2 (germline): SGHNT, YYREEE (reference sequence). V was pared by 0 bases and J by 7 bases, with 13 bases between. The CDR3 is 14 amino acids.

This clone was found a few times. Other DNA sequences of this sample code for an identical CDR3. The chain carries TRBV5-1 and TRBJ2-1; 8 positions agree with TRBD2. Germline V CDR1 and CDR2: SGHRS, YFSETQ. The ends lost 5 bases at V and 5 bases at J; junction bases unmatched: 6. The CDR3 contains 14 residues. The CDR3 here is CASSFERGNNEQFF. CDR3 coding DNA: TGCGCCAGCAGTTTCGAGCGGGGGAACAATGAGCAGTTCTTC.

The rearrangement uses TRBV6-1 and TRBJ2-7; 14 bases are shared with TRBD2. The germline gives CDR1 MNHNS, CDR2 SASEGT. V dropped 3 bases and J dropped 3; count of bases not matched to a gene: 7. The CDR3 covers 17 residues. The CDR3 spells CASSDGLAGGTVYEQYF. The CDR3 DNA sequence: TGTGCCAGCAGTGATGGACTAGCGGGAGGCACTGTCTACGAGCAGTACTTC.

The rearrangement joins TRBV9 to TRBJ2-7; 10 nucleotides match TRBD1. CDR1 is SGDLS, CDR2 YYNGEE, per germline. There are 13 residues in the CDR3. Germline trimming cut 7 bases from V and 0 bases from J; bases unmatched to any gene: 1. The CDR3 loop is CASGTGDSYEQYF. The CDR3 DNA reads as TGTGCCAGCGGGACAGGGGACTCCTACGAGCAGTACTTC. The full variable domain, its missing parts supplied by reference TRBV9 and TRBJ2-7, is DSGVTQTPKHLITATGQRVTLRCSPRSGDLSVYWYQQSLDQGLQFLIQYYNGEERAKGNILERFSAQQFPDLHSELNLSSLELGDSALYFCASGTGDSYEQYFGPGTRLTVT.

This chain joins TRBV24-1 and TRBJ2-3; 7 bases match TRBD2. The junction had 12 bases not matched to a gene; V was cut back by 3 bases and J by 4 bases. In germline, CDR1 is KGHDR, CDR2 SFDVKD. The CDR3 extends over 17 amino acids. Written as DNA, the CDR3 is TGTGCCACCAGTGATCGCCGCGATTTGGCGGGAGCAGATACGCAGTATTTT. Amino acid sequence: CATSDRRDLAGADTQYF.

This sequence joins TRBV7-9 and TRBJ2-3, with D maybe TRBD1 (5 bases). The germline V gene encodes CDR1 SEHNR and CDR2 FQNEAQ (reference sequence). Trimming pared 3 bases from V and 4 bases from J, leaving 11 bases between. The CDR3 extends over 14 amino acids. The CDR3 protein is CASSFSTTADTQYF. Here the CDR3 DNA reads TGTGCCAGCAGCTTTAGTACGACAGCAGATACGCAGTATTTT.

CDR3 residues: CASSFRQGAGNTEAFF. In DNA, the CDR3 is TGCGCCAGCAGCTTTCGTCAGGGGGCCGGTAACACTGAAGCTTTCTTT. The chain carries TRBV5-1 and TRBJ1-1; 8 bases align to TRBD1. In germline, CDR1 is SGHRS, CDR2 YFSETQ. The CDR3 runs 16 residues. The trim removed 2 bases at V and 2 bases at J, leaving 8 bases unmatched.

The V call is TRBV6-5, the J call TRBJ2-1; D is ambiguous. CDR3 length equals 13 residues. With 0 bases removed from V and 6 bases from J, the gap between germline ends came to 6 bases. The germline CDR1 and CDR2 sequences are MNHEY and SVGAGI. The CDR3 nucleotides are TGTGCCAGCAGTTACTCGTTGAGCAATGAGCAGTTCTTC. Protein product: CASSYSLSNEQFF.

The chain carries TRBV5-1 and TRBJ1-5; the D is unclear. The CDR3 contains 13 residues. V was trimmed by 2 bases and J by 0 bases, leaving 3 bases between them. Germline CDR1 and CDR2: SGHRS and YFSETQ. CDR3 loop: CASSFYSNQPQHF. The CDR3 nucleotides are TGCGCCAGCAGCTTCTATAGCAATCAGCCCCAGCATTTT.

The CDR3 coding sequence is TGTGCCAGCAGTGGAGGGGACAGGGCGTTGGGTGAGCAGTTCTTC. Its translation: CASSGGDRALGEQFF. The chain joins TRBV25-1 to TRBJ2-1; 9 positions agree with TRBD1. In germline, CDR1 is MGHDK, CDR2 SYGVNS. Trimming took 4 bases from V and 9 from J; bases not matched to a gene: 10. This CDR3 contains 15 residues.

This rearrangement joins TRBV11-2 to TRBJ2-1, with D possibly TRBD2 on 6 matching bases. Looked up from germline, CDR1 is SGHAT and CDR2 is FQNNGV. Trimming removed 6 bases at V and 0 bases at J, with 12 bases between. This CDR3 contains 15 residues. The CDR3 loop reads CASRRGGGSYNEQFF. In DNA, the CDR3 is TGTGCCAGCAGGCGGGGTGGGGGCTCCTACAATGAGCAGTTCTTC.

This sequence joins TRBV19 and TRBJ1-3; D not certain. Deletions cut 3 bases from V and 0 bases from J, with 6 bases between. Looked up from germline, CDR1 is LNHDA and CDR2 is SQIVND (reference sequence). CDR3 length equals 14 residues. CDR3 nucleotide sequence: TGTGCCAGTAGTATCGGACTCTCTGGAAACACCATATATTTT. It is translated as CASSIGLSGNTIYF.

This clone was detected once. The chain joins TRBV29-1 to TRBJ2-5; D not certain. The germline V and J ends were trimmed by 3 bases and 1 base, with 12 bases remaining between them. Germline V CDR1 and CDR2: SQVTM, ANQGSEA. This CDR3 comprises 14 residues. The CDR3 loop is CSVDSDPSQETQYF. The CDR3 DNA is TGCAGCGTTGACAGCGACCCCTCCCAAGAGACCCAGTACTTC.

The chain carries TRBV5-1 and TRBJ2-1; 7 nucleotides align to TRBD2. The ends lost 0 bases at V and 2 bases at J; junction bases unmatched: 11. The CDR3 loop spans 18 amino acids. From germline, CDR1 is SGHRS and CDR2 YFSETQ. The CDR3 bases are TGCGCCAGCAGCTTGGGACAGCTTCGAGCGGGGCCCTACAATGAGCAGTTCTTC. Amino acids: CASSLGQLRAGPYNEQFF.

This clone has a handful of counts. This sample includes further DNA sequences coding for the same CDR3. V and J are TRBV5-1 and TRBJ1-3; no firm D call. CDR1 is SGHRS, CDR2 YFSETQ, per germline. The CDR3 totals 15 residues. Trimming cost V 0 bases and J 0 bases, with 7 bases left between them. The CDR3 bases are TGCGCCAGCAGCTTGGGTGGCGGCTCTGGAAACACCATATATTTT. It encodes CASSLGGGSGNTIYF.

The chain has TRBV4-2 and TRBJ1-4; maybe TRBD1 (5 bases). V was shortened by 0 bases and J by 6 bases, with 14 bases between the two germline ends. The CDR3 spans 16 residues. CDR1 and CDR2 from the germline V gene are LGHNA and YNFKEQ. The CDR3 spells CASSQERGRADEKLFF. DNA for the CDR3: TGTGCCAGCAGCCAAGAGAGAGGCAGGGCCGATGAAAAACTGTTTTTT.

J is TRBJ2-5 and V is TRBV19; 12 nucleotides align to TRBD2. V was clipped by 8 bases and J by 2 bases; unmatched bases: 0. The CDR3 is 13 amino acids. CDR1 and CDR2 (germline): LNHDA, SQIVND (reference sequence). The CDR3 is CASGLAGQETQYF. Written as DNA, the CDR3 is TGTGCCAGTGGACTAGCGGGGCAAGAGACCCAGTACTTC.

The gene calls are TRBV9 and TRBJ2-1; 8 bases agree with TRBD1. Germline V lookup: CDR1 SGDLS, CDR2 YYNGEE. V shed 2 bases, J shed 6 bases, and the junction held 7 bases outside the gene matches. The CDR3 has 15 residues. CDR3 nucleotides: TGTGCCAGCAGCGTCAGGGGGCTATACACCAATGAGCAGTTCTTC. This encodes CASSVRGLYTNEQFF.

The V gene is TRBV6-6, the J gene TRBJ2-2; TRBD2 matches 9 bases. The germline CDR1 and CDR2 sequences are MNHNY and SVGAGI (reference sequence). V was pared by 5 bases and J by 4 bases, with 5 bases of the junction left unmatched. There are 15 residues in the CDR3. The CDR3 here is CASSRSGSGTGELFF. The CDR3 region has the DNA TGTGCCAGCAGTCGTAGCGGGAGCGGCACCGGGGAGCTGTTTTTT.

With respect to this clone: The same CDR3 is also encoded by other DNA sequences in this sample. The chain carries TRBV29-1 and TRBJ2-7; 9 nucleotides match TRBD1. CDR1 is SQVTM, CDR2 ANQGSEA, per germline. This CDR3 region has 13 residues. V trimming: 4 bases; J trimming: 2 bases; junction bases outside the gene matches: 3. CDR3 residues: CSVGQGGAYEQYF. The CDR3 coding sequence is TGCAGCGTTGGACAGGGGGGAGCCTACGAGCAGTACTTC.

In its sample, this clone is medium-sized. V is TRBV10-3 and J is TRBJ1-5; D not certain. CDR1 is ENHRY, CDR2 SYGVKD, per germline. The V end lost 0 bases, the J end lost 0 bases, and 15 bases lay between the germline ends. CDR3 length: 18 residues. The CDR3 coding sequence is TGTGCCATCAGTGAGTCGAGGCTTTGGCAGCGTAGCAATCAGCCCCAGCATTTT. This translates into CAISESRLWQRSNQPQHF.

V and J are TRBV3-1 (or the pseudogene TRBV3-2) and TRBJ2-7, with a tentative D call TRBD1 (5 bases). There are 14 residues in the CDR3. V dropped 0 bases and J dropped 3 bases, with 9 bases sitting between them. CDR1 and CDR2 (germline): LGHDT, YNNKEL (reference sequence). The CDR3: CASSQDPDIYEQYF. CDR3 nucleotides: TGTGCCAGCAGCCAAGACCCGGACATCTACGAGCAGTACTTC.

The CDR3 loop reads CASSLGRGGFSPLHF. DNA of the CDR3: TGTGCCAGCAGCTTGGGGAGGGGAGGGTTTTCACCCCTCCACTTT. J is TRBJ1-6 and V is TRBV13; perhaps TRBD1 as D (5 bases). CDR3 length equals 15 residues. Germline V gene lookup returns CDR1 PRHDT and CDR2 FYEKMQ (reference sequence). The germline V and J ends were trimmed by 3 bases and 9 bases, with 15 bases remaining between them.

This sequence joins TRBV19 and TRBJ1-1, with D perhaps TRBD1 (6 bases). The CDR3 sequence is 16 residues long. CDR1 is LNHDA and CDR2 is SQIVND in the germline V gene (reference sequence). V was shortened by 1 base and J by 6 bases, with 18 bases between the two germline ends. The CDR3 DNA follows: TGTGCCAGTAGTATAGGGACACAGGGTCTGTTCGCTGAAGCTTTCTTT. Translation gives CASSIGTQGLFAEAFF.